This entry lists 2 T cell receptor beta chains sequenced from one sample in a study of T cell responses to AZD1222 COVID-19 vaccine. Data came from immunoSEQ multiplex PCR; TCRdb stores just in-frame clones and leaves some out. Of 90,000 to 150,000 clones listed, about 90% were seen once; the top ten hold 8.4%. Sample: peripheral blood, taken on day 0 of AZD1222 vaccination. These receptors originate from an adult in good health.

This chain uses TRBV4-2 with TRBJ1-6; D possibly corresponds to TRBD1 (5 bases). The length of the CDR3 is 17 residues. V was pared by 1 base and J by 0 bases, with 10 bases between. Germline CDR1 and CDR2: LGHNA and YNFKEQ. In nucleotides, the CDR3 is TGTGCCAGCAGCCAAGGGGGCGGGCGCTCCTATAATTCACCCCTCCACTTT. Protein: CASSQGGGRSYNSPLHF.

The V and J genes are TRBV19 and TRBJ2-7, with D possibly matching TRBD2 (5 bases). Looked up from germline, CDR1 is LNHDA and CDR2 is SQIVND (reference sequence). Deletions cut 4 bases from V and 7 bases from J, with 23 bases between. The CDR3 consists of 16 residues. CDR3 amino acids: CASSTNPHGIRMEQYF. The CDR3 region has the DNA TGTGCCAGTAGTACCAATCCCCACGGGATCCGTATGGAGCAGTACTTC.